The 9 T cell receptor beta chains presented below share a single source sample, sequenced in a study of cytomegalovirus exposure and HLA in healthy donors. PCR employed 60 Vbeta and 13 Jbeta primers. Data came from immunoSEQ multiplex PCR; TCRdb stores just in-frame clones and leaves some out. This table holds fewer than 200,000 clones, more than 85% found once. The sample taken for sequencing was PBMCs. The receptors were gathered from a girl in the first two years of life in good health and CMV-seronegative.

The rearrangement uses TRBV4-3 and TRBJ2-1; tentatively, D is TRBD2 (7 bases). V dropped 5 bases and J dropped 9 bases, with 14 bases sitting between them. Germline V CDR1 and CDR2: LGHNA, YSLEER. CDR3 length equals 13 residues. Here the CDR3 DNA reads TGCGCCAGCAGCGGGGGCGGGAGAGGTGAGCAGTTCTTC. The encoded protein is CASSGGGRGEQFF.

This clone was picked up one time. V gene TRBV13 combines with J gene TRBJ2-1, with 9 positions matching TRBD2. The trim removed 0 bases at V and 6 bases at J, leaving 3 bases unmatched. CDR3 length: 15 amino acids. From germline, CDR1 is PRHDT and CDR2 FYEKMQ (reference sequence). As DNA, the CDR3 is TGTGCCAGCAGCTTAGGACTAGCGGGTTTCAATGAGCAGTTCTTC. Translated, it gives CASSLGLAGFNEQFF.

The chain combines TRBV5-1 with TRBJ1-3; 12 bases line up with TRBD1. The ends lost 1 base at V and 7 bases at J; junction bases unmatched: 3. Per germline, CDR1 SGHRS and CDR2 YFSETQ. The CDR3 runs to 15 residues. The DNA for the CDR3 is TGCGCCAGCAGCTTGTTGGGACAGGGGGCGAACACCATATATTTT. It codes for CASSLLGQGANTIYF.

This sequence joins TRBV10-2 and TRBJ2-2; no reliable D call. This CDR3 has 13 residues. Trimming removed 1 base at V and 5 bases at J, with 5 bases between. The germline V gene has CDR1 WSHSY and CDR2 SAAADI. The CDR3 sequence is CASSEFRTGELFF. CDR3 DNA: TGCGCCAGCAGTGAGTTCAGAACCGGGGAGCTGTTTTTT.

The count of this clone is one. The chain has TRBV11-2 and TRBJ2-7; 8 nucleotides line up with TRBD2. Germline assignment: CDR1 SGHAT and CDR2 FQNNGV. The trim removed 8 bases at V and 13 bases at J, leaving 10 bases unmatched. CDR3 length equals 11 residues. CDR3 in DNA: TGTGCCAGCGGTTTCCCACTAGCGGATTACTTC. Amino acids: CASGFPLADYF.

V gene TRBV19 combines with J gene TRBJ1-2; 8 nucleotides agree with TRBD1. CDR1 LNHDA and CDR2 SQIVND come from the germline V gene (reference sequence). The V gene end was trimmed by 4 bases and the J gene end by 7 bases; junction bases not matched to a gene: 11. The CDR3 covers 15 residues. As DNA, the CDR3 is TGTGCCAGTAGTAATGGCAGGGGGCCTCTACGTGGCTACACCTTC. This encodes CASSNGRGPLRGYTF.

In DNA, the CDR3 is TGTGCCTGGGGGTACCTGGGGGGATCCTACGAGCAGTACTTC. Protein: CAWGYLGGSYEQYF. V is TRBV30 and J is TRBJ2-5; possibly TRBD2 for D (6 bases). The J call is doubtful: the DNA matches TRBJ2-7 better. Germline V lookup: CDR1 GTSNPN, CDR2 SVGIG (reference sequence). This CDR3 has 14 residues.

The chain links TRBV9 to TRBJ2-3; possible D gene TRBD2, 5 bases. Germline V CDR1 and CDR2: SGDLS, YYNGEE. Trimming took 3 bases from V and 6 from J, leaving 8 bases between them. The CDR3 is made up of 12 amino acids. DNA of the CDR3: TGTGCCAGCAGCGAGGACTTGGATACGCAGTATTTT. This encodes CASSEDLDTQYF.

This chain joins TRBV7-6 and TRBJ2-1, with TRBD2 matching 13 bases. J lost 6 bases, V lost 5 bases, and 7 bases had no gene match. CDR1 and CDR2 from the germline V gene are SGHVS and FNYEAQ. The CDR3 sequence is 16 residues long. This CDR3 is CASSPGGLAGINEQFF. The CDR3 DNA reads TGTGCCAGCAGCCCGGGGGGACTAGCGGGGATCAATGAGCAGTTCTTC.